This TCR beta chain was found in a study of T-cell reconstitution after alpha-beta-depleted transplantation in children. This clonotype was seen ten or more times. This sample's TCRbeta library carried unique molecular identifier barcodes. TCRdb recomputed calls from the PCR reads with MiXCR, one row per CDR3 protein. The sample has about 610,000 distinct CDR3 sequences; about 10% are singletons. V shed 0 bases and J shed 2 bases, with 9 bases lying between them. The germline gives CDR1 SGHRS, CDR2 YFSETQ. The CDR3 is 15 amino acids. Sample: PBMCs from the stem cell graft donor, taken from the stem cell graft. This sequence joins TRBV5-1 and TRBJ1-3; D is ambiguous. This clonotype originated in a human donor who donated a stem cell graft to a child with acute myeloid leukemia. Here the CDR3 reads CASSLGATTGNTIYF. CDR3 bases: TGCGCCAGCAGCTTGGGGGCCACAACTGGAAACACCATATATTTT.